In this sample, the clone carrying this T cell receptor (beta chain) turned up a few times. Its antigen is currently unknown. This entry is derived from a study of T cells in Graves' hyperthyroidism and ophthalmopathy. Study information: At the time of initial diagnosis and before any treatment, peripheral blood was collected.

Whole-study findings and limits: The model foresaw ophthalmopathy a median around 6.8 months prior to onset.

The CDR3 extends over 14 amino acids. The V end was cut by 5 bases, the J end by 5 bases, with 13 bases between. CDR1 and CDR2 (germline): LNHDA, SQIVND (reference sequence). Amplified regions were TCR beta CDR3 sequences from RNA transcripts. When the TCR CDR3 underwent first-round RT-PCR, the HTBI primer set was used. In TCRdb, the multiplex PCR reads were re-called with MiXCR into one record per CDR3 protein. Of about 560,000 distinct CDR3 sequences in the sample, 14% were seen once. The sequence was obtained from a woman between 35 and 50 years old with Graves' hyperthyroidism. The chain recombines TRBV19 with TRBJ1-5; D is unclear. Specimen: blood. CDR3 nucleotide sequence: TGTGCCAGTAGTCATCCCGGAGTGGATCAGCCCCAGCATTTT. It encodes CASSHPGVDQPQHF. The full variable domain, completed using reference TRBV19 and TRBJ1-5, is DGGITQSPKYLFRKEGQNVTLSCEQNLNHDAMYWYRQDPGQGLRLIYYSQIVNDFQKGDIAEGYSVSREKKESFPLTVTSAQKNPTAFYLCASSHPGVDQPQHFGDGTRLSIL.